The clone carrying this T cell receptor beta chain was observed once. Its target is not known. Sequencing was performed with immunoSEQ multiplex PCR; in TCRdb, only in-frame clones are kept and a portion is missing. The data show approximately 160,000 clones, about 89% seen once. This entry is derived from a study of cytomegalovirus exposure and HLA in healthy donors. Background on the study: The approximately 710 first-cohort repertoires and the 95 to 150 validation repertoires shared the same platform, a later analysis reported. Study-level findings and limits: Cytomegalovirus status, reportedly, was diagnosed with high specificity and sensitivity by the classifier. According to a subsequent analysis, TCR clusters from the first cohort were inclined to appear together in the 110 or so validation repertoires.

V was pared by 0 bases and J by 4 bases, with 13 bases between. CDR3 length: 16 amino acids. CDR1 is ENHRY and CDR2 is SYGVKD in the germline V gene. The specimen sequenced was PBMCs. The chain links TRBV10-3 to TRBJ1-3; D remains ambiguous. The clonotype comes from a woman aged 18-29 years in good health and CMV-seropositive. The CDR3 loop is CAISESFVPGGNTIYF. The CDR3 nucleotides read TGTGCCATCAGTGAGTCTTTTGTCCCGGGAGGAAACACCATATATTTT.